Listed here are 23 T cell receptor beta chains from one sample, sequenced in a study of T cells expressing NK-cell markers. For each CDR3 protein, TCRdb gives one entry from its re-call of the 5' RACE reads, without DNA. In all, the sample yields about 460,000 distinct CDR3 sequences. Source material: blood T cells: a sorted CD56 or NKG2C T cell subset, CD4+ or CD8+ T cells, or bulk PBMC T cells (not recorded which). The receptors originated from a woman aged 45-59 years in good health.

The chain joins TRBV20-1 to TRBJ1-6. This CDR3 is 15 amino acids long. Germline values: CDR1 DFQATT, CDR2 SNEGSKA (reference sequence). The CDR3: CSARDNFSYNSPLHF.

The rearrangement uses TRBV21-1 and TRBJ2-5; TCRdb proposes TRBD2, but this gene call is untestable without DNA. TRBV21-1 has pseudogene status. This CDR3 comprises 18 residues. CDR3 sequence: CASSKALFQDSSTETQYF.

The CDR3 sequence is CASSRTGNYGYTF. V and J are TRBV27 and TRBJ1-2; absent DNA, TCRdb's TRBD1 call cannot be checked. Looked up from germline, CDR1 is MNHEY and CDR2 is SMNVEV (reference sequence). This CDR3 has 13 residues.

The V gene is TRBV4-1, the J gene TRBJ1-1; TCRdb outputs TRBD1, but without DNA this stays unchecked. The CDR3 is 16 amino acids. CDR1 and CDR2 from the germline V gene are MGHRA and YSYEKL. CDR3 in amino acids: CASRPRDRGQDTEAFF.

The CDR3 protein is CASLPRVGGLQETQYF. V and J are TRBV27 and TRBJ2-5; TCRdb proposes TRBD2, but this gene call is untestable without DNA. This CDR3 comprises 16 residues. CDR1 is MNHEY, CDR2 SMNVEV, per germline (reference sequence).

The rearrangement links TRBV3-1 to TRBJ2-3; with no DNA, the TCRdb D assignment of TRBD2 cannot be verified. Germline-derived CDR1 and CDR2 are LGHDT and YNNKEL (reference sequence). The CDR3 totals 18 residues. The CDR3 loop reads CASSQDPLAGRGTDTQYF.

CDR3 sequence: CASSLDPLQGTQYF. This chain joins TRBV5-1 and TRBJ2-3; TCRdb's D gene call, TRBD1, goes unchecked for lack of DNA. Germline V CDR1 and CDR2: SGHRS, YFSETQ. This CDR3 comprises 14 residues.

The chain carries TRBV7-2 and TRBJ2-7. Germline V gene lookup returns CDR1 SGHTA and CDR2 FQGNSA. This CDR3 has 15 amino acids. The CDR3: CASSLVATTGYEQYF.

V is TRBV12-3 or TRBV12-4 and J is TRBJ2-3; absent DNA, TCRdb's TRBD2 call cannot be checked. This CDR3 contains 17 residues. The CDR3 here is CASSFLGGGPGSDTQYF.

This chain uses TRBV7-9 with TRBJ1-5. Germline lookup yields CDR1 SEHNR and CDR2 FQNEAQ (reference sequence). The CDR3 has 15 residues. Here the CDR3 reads CASSYGPTANQPQHF. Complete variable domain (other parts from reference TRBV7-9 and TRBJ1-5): DTGVSQNPRHKITKRGQNVTFRCDPISEHNRLYWYRQTLGQGPEFLTYFQNEAQLEKSRLLSDRFSAERPKGSFSTLEIQRTEQGDSAMYLCASSYGPTANQPQHFGDGTRLSIL.

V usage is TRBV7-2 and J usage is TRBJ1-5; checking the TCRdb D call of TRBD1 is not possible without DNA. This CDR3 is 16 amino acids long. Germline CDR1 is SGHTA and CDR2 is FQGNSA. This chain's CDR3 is CASSLVGQGWNQPQHF.

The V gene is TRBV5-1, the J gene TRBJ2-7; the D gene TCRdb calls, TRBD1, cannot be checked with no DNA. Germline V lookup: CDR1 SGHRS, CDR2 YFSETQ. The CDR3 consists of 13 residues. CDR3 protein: CASSSTGSYEQYF.

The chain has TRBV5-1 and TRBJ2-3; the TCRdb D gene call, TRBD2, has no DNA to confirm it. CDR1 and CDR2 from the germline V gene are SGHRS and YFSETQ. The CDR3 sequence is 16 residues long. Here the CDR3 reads CASRPSGSLAADTQYF.

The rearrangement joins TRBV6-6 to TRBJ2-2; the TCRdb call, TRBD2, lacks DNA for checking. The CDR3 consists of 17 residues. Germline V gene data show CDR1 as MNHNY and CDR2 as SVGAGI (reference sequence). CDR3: CASSYLAGRMNTGELFF.

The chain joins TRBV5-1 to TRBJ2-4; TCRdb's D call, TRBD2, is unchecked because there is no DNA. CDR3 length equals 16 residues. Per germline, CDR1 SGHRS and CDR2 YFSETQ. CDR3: CASSPLLAGPENIQYF.

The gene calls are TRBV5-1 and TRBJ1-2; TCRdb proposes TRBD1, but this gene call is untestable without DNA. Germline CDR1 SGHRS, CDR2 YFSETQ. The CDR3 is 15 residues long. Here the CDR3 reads CASSLVRDGQAGYTF.

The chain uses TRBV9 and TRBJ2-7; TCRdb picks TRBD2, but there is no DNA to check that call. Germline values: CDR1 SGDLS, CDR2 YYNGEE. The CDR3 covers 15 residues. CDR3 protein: CASSLESGASYEQYF.

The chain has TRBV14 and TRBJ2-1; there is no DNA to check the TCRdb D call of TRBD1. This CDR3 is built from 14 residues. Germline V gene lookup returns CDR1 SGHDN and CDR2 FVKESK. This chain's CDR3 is CASSQEQGAREQFF.

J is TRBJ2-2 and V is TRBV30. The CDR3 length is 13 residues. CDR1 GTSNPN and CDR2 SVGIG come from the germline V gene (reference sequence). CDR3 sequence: CAWSVRWTGELFF. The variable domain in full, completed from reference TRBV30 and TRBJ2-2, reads SQTIHQWPATLVQPVGSPLSLECTVEGTSNPNLYWYRQAAGRGLQLLFYSVGIGQISSEVPQNLSASRPQDRQFILSSKKLLLSDSGFYLCAWSVRWTGELFFGEGSRLTVL.

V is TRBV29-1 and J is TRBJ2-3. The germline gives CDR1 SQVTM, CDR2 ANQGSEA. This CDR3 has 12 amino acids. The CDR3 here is CSSRGSTDTQYF.

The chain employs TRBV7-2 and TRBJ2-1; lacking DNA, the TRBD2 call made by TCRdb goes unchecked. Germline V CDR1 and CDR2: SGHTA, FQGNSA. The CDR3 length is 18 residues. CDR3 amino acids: CASSLVRRAGVQRNEQFF.

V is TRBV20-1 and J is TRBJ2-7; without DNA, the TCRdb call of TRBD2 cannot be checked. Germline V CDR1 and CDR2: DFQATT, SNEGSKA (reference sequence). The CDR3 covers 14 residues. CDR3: CSARGSGRGDEQYF.

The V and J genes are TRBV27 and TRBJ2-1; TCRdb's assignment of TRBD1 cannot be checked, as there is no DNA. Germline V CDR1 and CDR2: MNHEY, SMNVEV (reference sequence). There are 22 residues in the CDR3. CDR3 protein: CASSLSSVRDRVGLDSYNEQFF.